This T cell receptor beta chain is from a study of neurological immune-mediated disorders. The germline CDR1 and CDR2 sequences are SGDLS and YYNGEE. Trimming left V 3 bases short and J 7 bases short, with 7 bases between. The CDR3 runs 11 residues. Each CDR3 protein is one row after TCRdb ran MiXCR on the 5' RACE reads. The sample records more than 15,000 distinct CDR3 sequences, roughly 10% being singletons. This clonotype came up many times. V gene TRBV9 combines with J gene TRBJ1-2, with no clear D. Specimen: CD8+ T cells from blood. The clonotype was recovered from a woman in her forties or fifties in good health. CDR3 amino acids: CASSALGGYTF. The CDR3, as DNA: TGTGCCAGCAGCGCCCTCGGTGGCTACACCTTC. Together with reference TRBV9 and TRBJ1-2, the CDR3 gives the full variable domain: DSGVTQTPKHLITATGQRVTLRCSPRSGDLSVYWYQQSLDQGLQFLIQYYNGEERAKGNILERFSAQQFPDLHSELNLSSLELGDSALYFCASSALGGYTFGSGTRLTVV.